Following are 28 T cell receptor beta chains from one sample sequenced in a study of OX40 agonist ivuxolimab in advanced cancers. Sequenced by immunoSEQ multiplex PCR; TCRdb stores in-frame clones only, minus some. The table shows about 82,000 clones, with about 86% occurring only once. This sample comprised CD4+ or CD8+ T cells sorted from blood, obtained in a trial of the OX40 agonist ivuxolimab. The origin of the receptors is an adult with an advanced solid tumor such as melanoma, head and neck, liver or kidney cancer.

V gene TRBV29-1 combines with J gene TRBJ1-2; TRBD1 aligns across 7 bases. V shed 3 bases, J shed 7 bases, and the junction held 11 bases outside the gene matches. CDR1 is SQVTM and CDR2 is ANQGSEA in the germline V gene. This CDR3 region has 14 residues. The CDR3 nucleotides read TGCAGCGTTGACGAGATACAGGGGTCTTTTGGCTACACCTTC. Amino acid sequence: CSVDEIQGSFGYTF.

This chain joins TRBV5-8 and TRBJ2-7, with 8 nucleotides matching TRBD1. CDR1 and CDR2 (germline): SGHTS, YDEGEE. Unmatched junction bases numbered 14, after V lost 4 bases and J lost 2 bases. This CDR3 is built from 17 residues. CDR3 region: CASSHIRGRDRTYEQYF. The CDR3 bases are TGTGCCAGCAGCCATATTCGGGGTCGGGACAGGACCTACGAGCAGTACTTC.

The chain couples TRBV19 to TRBJ1-4, with D possibly matching TRBD1 (5 bases). The CDR3 spans 15 residues. V was pared by 1 base and J by 5 bases, with 11 bases between. From germline, CDR1 is LNHDA and CDR2 SQIVND (reference sequence). DNA of the CDR3: TGTGCCAGTAGTATAGGGGGGACCGCAAATGAAAAACTGTTTTTT. It yields the protein CASSIGGTANEKLFF.

J is TRBJ2-5 and V is TRBV7-3; D possibly corresponds to TRBD1 (6 bases). Per germline, CDR1 SGHTA and CDR2 FQGTGA. The CDR3 sequence is 13 residues long. V was clipped by 6 bases and J by 5 bases, with 13 bases between them. CDR3 protein: CASSRGQSETQYF. The CDR3 nucleotides are TGTGCCAGCAGTCGCGGACAGTCGGAGACCCAGTACTTC.

The V gene is TRBV5-8, the J gene TRBJ1-1; maybe TRBD1 (5 bases). V was clipped by 2 bases and J by 3 bases, with 8 bases between them. Per germline, CDR1 SGHTS and CDR2 YDEGEE. The CDR3 extends over 13 amino acids. The CDR3 reads CASSFQGHTEAFF. DNA of the CDR3: TGTGCCAGCAGCTTCCAGGGTCACACTGAAGCTTTCTTT.

This chain links TRBV4-3 with TRBJ2-3, with 10 bases identical to TRBD1. The CDR3 spans 15 residues. CDR1 is LGHNA and CDR2 is YSLEER in the germline V gene. V gave up 4 bases and J gave up 6 bases; unmatched junction bases: 7. CDR3 in DNA: TGCGCCAGCAGCCCGCGACAGGGGGCGAAGGATACGCAGTATTTT. This codes for CASSPRQGAKDTQYF.

This chain uses TRBV7-9 with TRBJ1-6; D remains unclear. The CDR3 has 14 amino acids. Germline V lookup: CDR1 SEHNR, CDR2 FQNEAQ (reference sequence). Trimming pared 0 bases from V and 7 bases from J, leaving 7 bases between. CDR3 in DNA: TGTGCCAGCAGCTTAGCCGGTTCCAATTCACCCCTCCACTTT. It translates to CASSLAGSNSPLHF.

This clone was seen just once. The CDR3, as DNA: TGTGCCAGCAGGTTACCGGGACTAGGGGGGCAAGAGACCCAGTACTTC. This gives the protein CASRLPGLGGQETQYF. This rearrangement joins TRBV7-2 to TRBJ2-5; the match to TRBD2 covers 8 bases. CDR1 and CDR2 from the germline V gene are SGHTA and FQGNSA. Trimming took 6 bases from V and 2 from J; bases not matched to a gene: 11. This CDR3 has 16 residues.

The CDR3 DNA sequence: TGTGCCAGCAGCCCTGGAGGGAGCTCCTACAATGAGCAGTTCTTC. Translated, it gives CASSPGGSSYNEQFF. This sequence joins TRBV5-4 and TRBJ2-1; a weak D match, TRBD2 (6 bases). The CDR3 consists of 15 residues. Between the trimmed V and J ends, which lost 4 bases and 0 bases, there was a span of 11 bases. Germline assignment: CDR1 SGHNT and CDR2 YYREEE (reference sequence).

As DNA, the CDR3 is TGTGCCAGCTCTCGACAGGACCGGTACACCGGGGAGCTGTTTTTT. It specifies CASSRQDRYTGELFF. The gene calls are TRBV18 and TRBJ2-2; a possible D gene is TRBD1 (6 bases). The CDR3 is 15 amino acids. Trimming shortened V by 6 bases and J by 3 bases, and 14 bases separated the two germline ends. CDR1 is KGHSH, CDR2 LQKENI, per germline.

A word on this clone: An end of the junction differs from the germline gene, which may be a read error. The chain recombines TRBV10-3 with TRBJ1-2; D remains ambiguous. The germline V gene encodes CDR1 ENHRY and CDR2 SYGVKD. This CDR3 has 12 amino acids. The CDR3 coding sequence is TGTGCCATCAGCGAGTCGTACTATGGCTACACCTTC. Translated: CAISESYYGYTF.

This clone was detected only a few times. The chain links TRBV7-8 to TRBJ2-5; 9 bases align to TRBD1. The CDR3 sequence is 16 residues long. With 4 bases clipped from V and 5 bases from J, the junction kept 11 bases outside the gene matches. From germline, CDR1 is SGHVS and CDR2 FQNEAQ. The CDR3 reads CASSYRDRATEETQYF. Here the CDR3 DNA reads TGTGCCAGCAGCTACCGGGACAGGGCGACCGAGGAGACCCAGTACTTC. The variable domain in full, completed from reference TRBV7-8 and TRBJ2-5, reads GAGVSQSPRYKVAKRGQDVALRCDPISGHVSLFWYQQALGQGPEFLTYFQNEAQLDKSGLPSDRFFAERPEGSVSTLKIQRTQQEDSAVYLCASSYRDRATEETQYFGPGTRLLVL.

J is TRBJ1-1 and V is TRBV7-2; D call uncertain. This CDR3 is 13 amino acids long. CDR1 is SGHTA, CDR2 FQGNSA, per germline. The V gene lost 1 base and the J gene lost 7 bases, with 10 bases spanning the gap. The CDR3 region has the DNA TGTGCCAGCAGCTTAGGTCCCTCGAATGAAGCTTTCTTT. It encodes CASSLGPSNEAFF.

The chain carries TRBV6-6 and TRBJ2-7, with 9 bases that match TRBD1. The CDR3 covers 14 residues. V shed 6 bases and J 7 bases; nucleotides not matched to a gene: 10. Germline loops: CDR1 MNHNY, CDR2 SVGAGI (reference sequence). The DNA of the CDR3 is TGTGCCAGCAGGATGGGACAGGGAGGGTGGGAGCAGTACTTC. Its translation is CASRMGQGGWEQYF.

The chain uses TRBV19 and TRBJ2-1; TRBD2 aligns across 12 bases. In germline, CDR1 is LNHDA, CDR2 SQIVND (reference sequence). The trim removed 3 bases at V and 0 bases at J, leaving 6 bases unmatched. The CDR3 has 18 residues. CDR3 nucleotides: TGTGCCAGTAGTATCCTGACTAGCGGGGGAGGCTCCTACAATGAGCAGTTCTTC. Translation: CASSILTSGGGSYNEQFF.

V usage is TRBV2 and J usage is TRBJ2-5; the D is unclear. The CDR3 is 14 amino acids. V lost 8 bases and J 5 bases, leaving 18 bases between the germline ends. Germline-derived CDR1 and CDR2 are SNHLY and FYNNEI. CDR3 sequence (DNA): TGTGCCAGCCGTTCACCCTTCTCCGACGAGACCCAGTACTTC. Protein: CASRSPFSDETQYF.

The chain uses TRBV5-1 and TRBJ2-7, with a weak D call TRBD1 (6 bases). The CDR3 runs to 13 residues. V gave up 3 bases and J gave up 1 base, with 8 bases separating them. In germline, CDR1 is SGHRS, CDR2 YFSETQ. The CDR3 region is CASSWDKSYEQYF. CDR3 nucleotides: TGCGCCAGCAGCTGGGACAAATCCTACGAGCAGTACTTC. The whole variable domain, filled in from reference TRBV5-1 and TRBJ2-7, reads KAGVTQTPRYLIKTRGQQVTLSCSPISGHRSVSWYQQTPGQGLQFLFEYFSETQRNKGNFPGRFSGRQFSNSRSEMNVSTLELGDSALYLCASSWDKSYEQYFGPGTRLTVT.

This chain links TRBV7-2 with TRBJ1-1, with TRBD1 identical over 8 bases. V shed 4 bases and J 2 bases; nucleotides not matched to a gene: 3. There are 14 residues in the CDR3. CDR1 is SGHTA and CDR2 is FQGNSA in the germline V gene. This chain's CDR3 is CASSSDRGNTEAFF. CDR3 DNA: TGTGCCAGCAGCTCAGACAGGGGCAACACTGAAGCTTTCTTT.

The rearrangement joins TRBV6-6 to TRBJ2-3; TRBD2 matches 8 bases. The germline V gene has CDR1 MNHNY and CDR2 SVGAGI (reference sequence). V dropped 5 bases and J dropped 1; count of bases not matched to a gene: 5. The CDR3 consists of 15 residues. Here the CDR3 reads CASSPAGVGTDTQYF. In nucleotides, the CDR3 is TGTGCCAGCAGTCCAGCGGGAGTTGGCACAGATACGCAGTATTTT.

This clone has a handful of counts. This chain connects TRBV5-1 to TRBJ2-7; no reliable D call. The CDR3 totals 13 residues. The germline V gene has CDR1 SGHRS and CDR2 YFSETQ. Trimming pared 0 bases from V and 0 bases from J, leaving 4 bases between. CDR3 loop: CASSLVSSYEQYF. In nucleotides, the CDR3 is TGCGCCAGCAGCTTGGTTTCCTCCTACGAGCAGTACTTC.

This clone occurred a few times. V and J are TRBV7-8 and TRBJ2-1; 9 nucleotides align to TRBD2. The CDR3 contains 16 residues. Germline assignment: CDR1 SGHVS and CDR2 FQNEAQ. Trimming at V came to 6 bases and at J to 8 bases, leaving 14 bases not matched to a gene. The CDR3 reads CASSFGVSSGSYEQFF. The DNA for the CDR3 is TGTGCCAGCAGTTTTGGGGTTAGTAGCGGGAGCTATGAGCAGTTCTTC.

This clone has more than one count but fewer than ten. The chain couples TRBV7-8 to TRBJ2-3, with 13 bases lining up with TRBD2. CDR3 size: 21 residues. Trimming at V came to 5 bases and at J to 2 bases, leaving 19 bases not matched to a gene. Germline V gene sequence: CDR1 SGHVS, CDR2 FQNEAQ. The CDR3 DNA reads TGTGCCAGCAGCCCCTACCGACTAGCGGGGGGCCAAACTCAACCCACAGATACGCAGTATTTT. It encodes CASSPYRLAGGQTQPTDTQYF.

This chain's CDR3 is CASMSRDRGYTF. The CDR3 DNA sequence: TGTGCCAGTATGAGCAGGGACCGCGGCTACACCTTC. This chain joins TRBV19 and TRBJ1-2, with a weak D call TRBD1 (5 bases). The ends were cut back, 7 bases at V and 8 bases at J, with 14 bases in the middle. The CDR3 is made up of 12 amino acids. The germline gives CDR1 LNHDA, CDR2 SQIVND (reference sequence).

This clone was observed a single time. The sample carries other DNA sequences with the same CDR3. The CDR3: CASSLVGGQADTQYF. In DNA form, the CDR3 reads TGTGCCAGCAGCTTAGTTGGGGGGCAGGCAGATACGCAGTATTTT. The rearrangement uses TRBV11-2 and TRBJ2-3, with D perhaps matching TRBD1 or TRBD2 (6 bases each). V dropped 1 base and J dropped 4 bases, with 12 bases sitting between them. The CDR3 has 15 amino acids. CDR1 and CDR2 (germline): SGHAT, FQNNGV.

The rearrangement uses TRBV5-6 and TRBJ2-1; 10 positions agree with TRBD1. After removal of 4 bases from V and 4 bases from J, the junction contained 8 bases not matched to a gene. The CDR3 covers 16 residues. In germline, CDR1 is SGHDT, CDR2 YYEEEE. CDR3 DNA sequence: TGTGCCAGCAGCGCGAGGACAGGGGGTAGTTACAATGAGCAGTTCTTC. Translating it yields CASSARTGGSYNEQFF. Looking up the rest from reference TRBV5-6 and TRBJ2-1 gives the full variable domain: DAGVTQSPTHLIKTRGQQVTLRCSPKSGHDTVSWYQQALGQGPQFIFQYYEEEERQRGNFPDRFSGHQFPNYSSELNVNALLLGDSALYLCASSARTGGSYNEQFFGPGTRLTVL.

CDR3 sequence reads: CAWSERGYNEKLFF. The CDR3, as DNA: TGTGCCTGGAGTGAGCGGGGGTACAATGAAAAACTGTTTTTT. The chain combines TRBV30 with TRBJ1-4; tentative D call: TRBD1 (5 bases). With 1 base removed from V and 5 bases from J, the gap between germline ends came to 11 bases. This CDR3 has 14 residues. Germline values: CDR1 GTSNPN, CDR2 SVGIG (reference sequence).

This clone was found once. V is TRBV19 and J is TRBJ1-1; tentative D call: TRBD1 (5 bases). The CDR3 spans 13 residues. Germline V lookup: CDR1 LNHDA, CDR2 SQIVND (reference sequence). V gave up 8 bases and J gave up 0 bases, with 10 bases separating them. The CDR3 region has the DNA TGTGCCAGTCTTCAGGGCGTGAACACTGAAGCTTTCTTT. Translating it yields CASLQGVNTEAFF.

V usage is TRBV7-3 and J usage is TRBJ1-1, with D hard to call. Trimming removed 4 bases at V and 3 bases at J, with 9 bases between. The germline gives CDR1 SGHTA, CDR2 FQGTGA. This CDR3 comprises 13 residues. CDR3 sequence (DNA): TGTGCCAGCAGCTCCTTCCAGTACACTGAAGCTTTCTTT. It translates to CASSSFQYTEAFF.